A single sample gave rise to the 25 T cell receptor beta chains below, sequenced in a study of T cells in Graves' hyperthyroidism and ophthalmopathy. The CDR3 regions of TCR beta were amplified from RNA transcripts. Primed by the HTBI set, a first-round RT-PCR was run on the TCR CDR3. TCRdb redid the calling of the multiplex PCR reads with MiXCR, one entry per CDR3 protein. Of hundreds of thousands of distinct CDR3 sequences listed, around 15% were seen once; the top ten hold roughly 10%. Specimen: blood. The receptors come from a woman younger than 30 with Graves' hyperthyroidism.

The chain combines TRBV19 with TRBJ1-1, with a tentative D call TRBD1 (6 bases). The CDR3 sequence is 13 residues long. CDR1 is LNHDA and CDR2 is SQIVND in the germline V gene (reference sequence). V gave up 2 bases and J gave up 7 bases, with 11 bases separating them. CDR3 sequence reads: CASSISQGIEAFF. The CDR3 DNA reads TGTGCCAGTAGTATAAGTCAGGGGATTGAAGCTTTCTTT.

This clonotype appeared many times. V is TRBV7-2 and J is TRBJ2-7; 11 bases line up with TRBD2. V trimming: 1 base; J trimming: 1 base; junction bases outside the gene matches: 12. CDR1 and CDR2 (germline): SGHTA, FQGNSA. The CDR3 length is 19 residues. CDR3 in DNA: TGTGCCAGCAGCTTAGATCGACCCCCCGGGACTAGCGGTTCCTACGAGCAGTACTTC. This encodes CASSLDRPPGTSGSYEQYF.

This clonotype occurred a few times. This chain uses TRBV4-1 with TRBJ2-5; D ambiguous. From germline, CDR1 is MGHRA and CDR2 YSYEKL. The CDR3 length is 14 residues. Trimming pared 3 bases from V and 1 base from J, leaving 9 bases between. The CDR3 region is CASSHGPAQETQYF. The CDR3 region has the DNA TGCGCCAGCAGCCATGGACCCGCCCAAGAGACCCAGTACTTC.

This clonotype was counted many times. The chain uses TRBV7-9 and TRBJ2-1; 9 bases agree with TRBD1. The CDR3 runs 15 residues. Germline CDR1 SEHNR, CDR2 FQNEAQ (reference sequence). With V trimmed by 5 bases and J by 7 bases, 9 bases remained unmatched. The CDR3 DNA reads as TGTGCCAGCAGCCAATATCGGGACAGGGAGAATGAGCAGTTCTTC. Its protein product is CASSQYRDRENEQFF.

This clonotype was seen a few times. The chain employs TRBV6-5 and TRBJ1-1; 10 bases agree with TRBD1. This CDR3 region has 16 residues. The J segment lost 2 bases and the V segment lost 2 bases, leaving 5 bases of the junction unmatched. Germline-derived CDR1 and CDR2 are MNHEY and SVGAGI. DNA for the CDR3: TGTGCCAGCAGTTACCGGGACAGGGGTCCTAACACTGAAGCTTTCTTT. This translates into CASSYRDRGPNTEAFF.

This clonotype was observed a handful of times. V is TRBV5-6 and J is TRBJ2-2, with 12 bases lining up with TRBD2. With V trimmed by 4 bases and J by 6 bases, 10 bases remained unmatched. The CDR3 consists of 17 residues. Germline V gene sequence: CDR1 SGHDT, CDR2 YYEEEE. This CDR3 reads CASSPTSGRTLPGELFF. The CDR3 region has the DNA TGTGCCAGCAGCCCGACTAGCGGGAGAACGCTACCCGGGGAGCTGTTTTTT.

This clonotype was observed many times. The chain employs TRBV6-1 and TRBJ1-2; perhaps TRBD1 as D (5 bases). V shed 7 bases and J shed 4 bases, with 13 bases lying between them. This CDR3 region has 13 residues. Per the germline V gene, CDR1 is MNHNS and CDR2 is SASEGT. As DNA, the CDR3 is TGTGCCAGCACGGGGGTTATCCGCTATGGCTACACCTTC. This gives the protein CASTGVIRYGYTF.

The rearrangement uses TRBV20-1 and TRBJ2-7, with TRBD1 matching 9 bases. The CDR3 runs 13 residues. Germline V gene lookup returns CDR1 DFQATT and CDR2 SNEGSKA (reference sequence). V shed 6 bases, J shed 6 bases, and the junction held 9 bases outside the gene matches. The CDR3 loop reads CSAARGQGIEQYF. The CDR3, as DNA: TGCAGTGCCGCTAGGGGACAGGGTATCGAGCAGTACTTC.

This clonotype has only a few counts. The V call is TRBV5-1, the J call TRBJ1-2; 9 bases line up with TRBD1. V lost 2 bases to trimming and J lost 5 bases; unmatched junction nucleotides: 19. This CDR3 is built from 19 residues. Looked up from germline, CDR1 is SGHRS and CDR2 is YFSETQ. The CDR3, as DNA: TGCGCCAGCAGCTTTCATAGTAAAACGACCGGGACAGGGCGGTATGGCTACACCTTC. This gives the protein CASSFHSKTTGTGRYGYTF. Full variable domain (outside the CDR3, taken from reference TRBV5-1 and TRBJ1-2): KAGVTQTPRYLIKTRGQQVTLSCSPISGHRSVSWYQQTPGQGLQFLFEYFSETQRNKGNFPGRFSGRQFSNSRSEMNVSTLELGDSALYLCASSFHSKTTGTGRYGYTFGSGTRLTVV.

As DNA, the CDR3 is TGTGCCAGCATTACAGCGACACATGAAAAACTGTTTTTT. Translation: CASITATHEKLFF. The chain links TRBV2 to TRBJ1-4; D unresolved. The ends were cut back, 7 bases at V and 6 bases at J, with 12 bases in the middle. Looked up from germline, CDR1 is SNHLY and CDR2 is FYNNEI. CDR3 length equals 13 residues.

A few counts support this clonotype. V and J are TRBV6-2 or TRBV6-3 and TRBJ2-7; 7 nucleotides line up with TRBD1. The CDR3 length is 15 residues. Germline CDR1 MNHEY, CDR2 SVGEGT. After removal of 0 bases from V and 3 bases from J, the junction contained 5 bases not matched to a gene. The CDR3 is CASSYSGTVRYEQYF. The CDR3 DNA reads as TGTGCCAGCAGTTACTCGGGGACAGTCCGCTACGAGCAGTACTTC.

CDR3: CASIYSGNSFGEQFF. The CDR3 bases are TGTGCCAGCATTTATAGCGGGAACAGTTTTGGTGAGCAGTTCTTC. The chain has TRBV2 and TRBJ2-1; 8 nucleotides align to TRBD2. The trim removed 7 bases at V and 9 bases at J, leaving 14 bases unmatched. This CDR3 contains 15 residues. Germline values: CDR1 SNHLY, CDR2 FYNNEI.

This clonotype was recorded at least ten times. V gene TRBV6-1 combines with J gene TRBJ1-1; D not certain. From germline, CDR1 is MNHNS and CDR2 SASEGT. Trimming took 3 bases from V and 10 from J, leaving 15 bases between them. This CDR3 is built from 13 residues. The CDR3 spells CASSDGPPTGAFF. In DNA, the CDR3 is TGTGCCAGCAGTGACGGCCCCCCGACGGGAGCTTTCTTT.

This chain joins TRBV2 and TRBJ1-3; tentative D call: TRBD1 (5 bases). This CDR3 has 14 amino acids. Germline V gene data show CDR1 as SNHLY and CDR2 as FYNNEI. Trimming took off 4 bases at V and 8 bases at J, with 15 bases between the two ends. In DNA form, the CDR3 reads TGTGCCAGCAGTGCCAGGGCTACCCGTTACACCATATATTTT. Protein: CASSARATRYTIYF. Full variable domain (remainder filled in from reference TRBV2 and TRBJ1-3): EPEVTQTPSHQVTQMGQEVILRCVPISNHLYFYWYRQILGQKVEFLVSFYNNEISEKSEIFDDQFSVERPDGSNFTLKIRSTKLEDSAMYFCASSARATRYTIYFGEGSWLTVV.

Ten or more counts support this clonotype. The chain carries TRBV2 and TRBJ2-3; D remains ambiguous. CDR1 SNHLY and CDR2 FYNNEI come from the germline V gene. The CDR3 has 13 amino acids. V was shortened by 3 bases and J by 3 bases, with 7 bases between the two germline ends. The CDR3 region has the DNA TGTGCCAGCAGTGACGAGATAACAGATACGCAGTATTTT. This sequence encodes CASSDEITDTQYF.

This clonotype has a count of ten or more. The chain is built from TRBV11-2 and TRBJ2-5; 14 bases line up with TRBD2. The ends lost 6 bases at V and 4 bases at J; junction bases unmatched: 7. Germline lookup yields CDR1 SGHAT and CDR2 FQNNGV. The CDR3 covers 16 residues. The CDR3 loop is CASRGLAGGVRETQYF. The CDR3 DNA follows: TGTGCCAGCAGAGGACTAGCGGGGGGAGTCAGAGAGACCCAGTACTTC.

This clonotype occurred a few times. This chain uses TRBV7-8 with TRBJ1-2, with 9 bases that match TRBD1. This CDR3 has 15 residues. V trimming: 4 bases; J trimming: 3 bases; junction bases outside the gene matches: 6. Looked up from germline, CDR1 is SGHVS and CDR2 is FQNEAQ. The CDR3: CASSYWTGEYYGYTF. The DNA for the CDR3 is TGTGCCAGCAGCTATTGGACAGGGGAATACTATGGCTACACCTTC.

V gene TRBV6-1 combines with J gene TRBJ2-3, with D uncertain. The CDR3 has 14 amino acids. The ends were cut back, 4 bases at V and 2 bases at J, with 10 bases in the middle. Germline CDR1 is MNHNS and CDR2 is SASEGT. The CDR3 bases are TGTGCCAGCAGTGTCACGACCTTCACAGATACGCAGTATTTT. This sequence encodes CASSVTTFTDTQYF.

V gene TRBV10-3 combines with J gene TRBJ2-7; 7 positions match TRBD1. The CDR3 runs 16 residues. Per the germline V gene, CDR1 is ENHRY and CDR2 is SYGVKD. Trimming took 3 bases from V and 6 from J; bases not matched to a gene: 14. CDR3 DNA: TGTGCCATCAGTGACCAAAGGACAGGAAAGAAGTTCGAGCAGTACTTC. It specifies CAISDQRTGKKFEQYF.

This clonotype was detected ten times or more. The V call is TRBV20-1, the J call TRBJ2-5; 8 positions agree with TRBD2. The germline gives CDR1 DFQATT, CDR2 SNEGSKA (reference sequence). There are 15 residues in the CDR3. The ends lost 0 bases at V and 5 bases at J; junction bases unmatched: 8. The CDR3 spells CSAREAGAPRETQYF. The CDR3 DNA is TGCAGTGCTAGAGAAGCGGGAGCCCCGCGTGAGACCCAGTACTTC.

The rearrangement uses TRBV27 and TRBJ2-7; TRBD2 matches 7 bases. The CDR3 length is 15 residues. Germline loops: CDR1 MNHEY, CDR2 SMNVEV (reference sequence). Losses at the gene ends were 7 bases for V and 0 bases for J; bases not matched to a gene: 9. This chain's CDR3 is CASTTGEGSSYEQYF. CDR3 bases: TGTGCCAGCACCACGGGGGAGGGGAGCTCCTACGAGCAGTACTTC.

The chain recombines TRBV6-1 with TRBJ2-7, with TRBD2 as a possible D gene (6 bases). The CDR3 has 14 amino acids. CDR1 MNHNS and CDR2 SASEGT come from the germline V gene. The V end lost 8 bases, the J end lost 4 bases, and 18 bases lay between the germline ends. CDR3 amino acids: CASAPSGDVYEQYF. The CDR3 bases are TGTGCCAGCGCACCTTCGGGGGACGTATACGAGCAGTACTTC.

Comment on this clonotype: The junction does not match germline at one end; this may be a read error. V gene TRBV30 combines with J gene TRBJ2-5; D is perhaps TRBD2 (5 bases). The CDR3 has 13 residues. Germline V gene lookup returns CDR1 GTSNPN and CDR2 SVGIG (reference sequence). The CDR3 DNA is TGTGCCTGGGGTGTATCTAGCAGAGAGACCCAGTACTTC. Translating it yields CAWGVSSRETQYF.

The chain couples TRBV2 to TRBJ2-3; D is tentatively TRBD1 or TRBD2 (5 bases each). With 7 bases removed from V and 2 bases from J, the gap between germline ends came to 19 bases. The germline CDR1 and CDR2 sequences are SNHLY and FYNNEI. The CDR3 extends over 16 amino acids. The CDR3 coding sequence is TGTGCCAGCATTCCCCGCCGGGACGGACACACAGATACGCAGTATTTT. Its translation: CASIPRRDGHTDTQYF.

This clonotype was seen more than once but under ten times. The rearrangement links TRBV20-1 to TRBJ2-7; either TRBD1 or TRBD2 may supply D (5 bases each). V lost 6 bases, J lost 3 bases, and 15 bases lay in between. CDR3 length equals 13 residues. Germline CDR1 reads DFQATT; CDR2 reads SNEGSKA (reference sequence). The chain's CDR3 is CSATIRGRYEQYF. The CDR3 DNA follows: TGCAGTGCCACCATAAGGGGACGCTACGAGCAGTACTTC.